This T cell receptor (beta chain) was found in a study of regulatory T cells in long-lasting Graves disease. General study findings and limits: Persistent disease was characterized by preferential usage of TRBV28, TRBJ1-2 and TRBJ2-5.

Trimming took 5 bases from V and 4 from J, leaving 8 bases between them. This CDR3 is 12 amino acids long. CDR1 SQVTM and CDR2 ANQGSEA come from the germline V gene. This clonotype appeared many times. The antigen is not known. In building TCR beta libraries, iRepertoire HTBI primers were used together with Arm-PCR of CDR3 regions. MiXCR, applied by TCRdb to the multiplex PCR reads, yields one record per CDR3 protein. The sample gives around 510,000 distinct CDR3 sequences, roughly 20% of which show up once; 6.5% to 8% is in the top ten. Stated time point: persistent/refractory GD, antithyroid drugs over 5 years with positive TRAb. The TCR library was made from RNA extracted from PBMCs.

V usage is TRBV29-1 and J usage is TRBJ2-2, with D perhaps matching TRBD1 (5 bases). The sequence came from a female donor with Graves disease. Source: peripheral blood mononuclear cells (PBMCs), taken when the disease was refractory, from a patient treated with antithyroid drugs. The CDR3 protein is CSVSTGTGELFF. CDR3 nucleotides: TGCAGCGTTTCTACAGGCACCGGGGAGCTGTTTTTT.